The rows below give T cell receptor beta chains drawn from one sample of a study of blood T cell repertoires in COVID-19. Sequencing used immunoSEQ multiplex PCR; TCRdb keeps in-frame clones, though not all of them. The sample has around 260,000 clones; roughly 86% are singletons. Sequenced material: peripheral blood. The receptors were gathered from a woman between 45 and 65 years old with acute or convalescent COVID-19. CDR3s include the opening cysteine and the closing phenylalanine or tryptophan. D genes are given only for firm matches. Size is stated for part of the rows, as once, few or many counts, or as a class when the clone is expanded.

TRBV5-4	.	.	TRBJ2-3	CASSLGQVTDTQYF	TGTGCCAGCAGCTTGGGACAAGTCACAGATACGCAGTATTTT
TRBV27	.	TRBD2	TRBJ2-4	CASSSWGLAGGSPAKNIQYF	TGTGCCAGCAGTTCATGGGGACTAGCGGGAGGTAGCCCAGCCAAAAACATTCAGTACTTC
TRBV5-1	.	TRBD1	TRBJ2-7	CASSLAGTGLGEQYF	TGCGCCAGCAGCTTGGCCGGGACAGGGTTGGGCGAGCAGTACTTC
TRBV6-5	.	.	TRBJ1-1	CASSMDSPMNTEAFF	TGTGCCAGCAGTATGGACAGCCCAATGAACACTGAAGCTTTCTTT
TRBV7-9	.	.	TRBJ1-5	CASGPPRQGQGNQPQHF	TGTGCCAGCGGACCACCCCGGCAGGGTCAAGGCAATCAGCCCCAGCATTTT
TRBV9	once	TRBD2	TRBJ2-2	CATGMGLAGELFF	TGTGCCACCGGGATGGGACTAGCAGGGGAGCTGTTTTTT
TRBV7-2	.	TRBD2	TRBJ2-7	CASSLTSGNHEQYF	TGTGCCAGCAGCTTGACTAGCGGGAACCACGAGCAGTACTTC
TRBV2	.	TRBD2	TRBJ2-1	CASSDHRYRSGNYNEQFF	TGTGCCAGCAGTGATCACAGGTATAGGAGCGGGAACTACAATGAGCAGTTCTTC
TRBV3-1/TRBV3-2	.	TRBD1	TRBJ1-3	CASSQNQGDAGNTIYF	TGTGCCAGCAGCCAAAATCAGGGGGACGCTGGAAACACCATATATTTT
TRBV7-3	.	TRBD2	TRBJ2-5	CASSLSLAGDETQYF	TGTGCCAGCAGCTTAAGTCTAGCGGGAGACGAGACCCAGTACTTC
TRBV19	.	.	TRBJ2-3	CASRVGGTQYF	TGTGCCAGTAGGGTTGGCGGTACGCAGTATTTT
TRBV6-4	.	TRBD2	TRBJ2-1	CASSRRSGNNEQFF	TGTGCCAGCAGCCGACGTAGCGGGAACAATGAGCAGTTCTTC
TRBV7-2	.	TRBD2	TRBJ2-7	CASSLGTNNYEQYF	TGTGCCAGCAGCTTGGGGACTAACAACTACGAGCAGTACTTC
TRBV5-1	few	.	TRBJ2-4	CASSPQGRGNIQYF	TGCGCCAGCAGCCCCCAGGGGCGAGGAAACATTCAGTACTTC
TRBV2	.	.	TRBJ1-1	CASTAEGDTEAFF	TGTGCCAGCACCGCGGAGGGTGACACTGAAGCTTTCTTT
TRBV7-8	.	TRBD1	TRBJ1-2	CASSLDTGGYGYTF	TGTGCCAGCAGCTTAGATACAGGGGGCTATGGCTACACCTTC
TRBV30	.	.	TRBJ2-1	CAWSVLASYNEQFF	TGTGCCTGGAGTGTTCTAGCGTCCTACAATGAGCAGTTCTTC
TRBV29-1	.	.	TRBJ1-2	CSVARAGYGYTF	TGCAGCGTTGCTCGGGCGGGGTATGGCTACACCTTC
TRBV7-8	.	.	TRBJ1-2	CASSPGANYGYTF	TGTGCCAGCAGCCCGGGAGCTAACTATGGCTACACCTTC
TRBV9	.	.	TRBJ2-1	CASSVAGWHYNEQFF	TGTGCCAGCAGCGTAGCAGGGTGGCACTACAATGAGCAGTTCTTC
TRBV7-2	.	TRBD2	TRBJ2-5	CASSLAGTSGRRETQYF	TGTGCCAGCAGCTTAGCGGGGACTAGCGGGAGAAGAGAGACCCAGTACTTC
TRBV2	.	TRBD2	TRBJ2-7	CASGTSGSYGARFQWQYF	TGTGCCAGCGGGACTAGCGGGAGTTATGGCGCCCGATTCCAGTGGCAGTACTTC
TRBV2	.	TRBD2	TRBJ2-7	CASSKSSGSYEQYF	TGTGCCAGCAGCAAATCTAGCGGCTCCTACGAGCAGTACTTC
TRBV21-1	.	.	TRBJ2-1	CASSRQPRRTSGWDYNEQFF	TGTGCCAGCAGCAGACAGCCCCGAAGGACTAGCGGGTGGGACTACAATGAGCAGTTCTTC
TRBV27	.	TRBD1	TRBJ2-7	CASRAGQGRPSYEQYF	TGTGCCAGCAGGGCGGGACAGGGAAGACCCTCCTACGAGCAGTACTTC
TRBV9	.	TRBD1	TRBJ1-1	CASSGGQMNTEAFF	TGTGCCAGCAGCGGGGGACAGATGAACACTGAAGCTTTCTTT
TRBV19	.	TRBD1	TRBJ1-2	CASSIEYRGRNGYTF	TGTGCCAGTAGTATAGAGTACAGGGGAAGAAATGGCTACACCTTC
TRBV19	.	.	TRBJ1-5	CASSLHRRGSNRNQPQHF	TGTGCCAGTAGTCTCCATCGCCGGGGGTCGAACCGCAATCAGCCCCAGCATTTT
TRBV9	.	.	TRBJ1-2	CASSVGQGNYGYTF	TGTGCCAGCAGCGTAGGCCAGGGTAACTATGGCTACACCTTC
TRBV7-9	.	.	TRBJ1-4	CASSLVVASAANEKLFF	TGTGCCAGCAGCTTAGTTGTAGCCTCAGCGGCTAATGAAAAACTGTTTTTT
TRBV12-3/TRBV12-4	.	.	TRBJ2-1	CASSLGEYNEQFF	TGTGCCAGCAGTTTGGGCGAGTACAATGAGCAGTTCTTC
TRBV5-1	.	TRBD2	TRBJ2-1	CASSSGLAGGLRPNEQFF	TGCGCCAGCAGCTCCGGACTAGCGGGAGGGTTAAGGCCGAATGAGCAGTTCTTC
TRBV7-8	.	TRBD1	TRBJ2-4	CASSYTGTGGRDIQYF	TGTGCCAGCAGCTATACCGGGACAGGGGGAAGGGACATTCAGTACTTC
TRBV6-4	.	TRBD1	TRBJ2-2	CASSGQGLGTGELFF	TGTGCCAGCAGTGGACAGGGGTTAGGCACCGGGGAGCTGTTTTTT
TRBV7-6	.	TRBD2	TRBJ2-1	CASSLETGGPFAKQFF	TGTGCCAGCAGCTTGGAAACGGGAGGGCCGTTTGCGAAGCAGTTCTTC
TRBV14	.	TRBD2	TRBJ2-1	CASSQVAGGFNEQFF	TGTGCCAGCAGCCAAGTGGCGGGAGGGTTTAATGAGCAGTTCTTC
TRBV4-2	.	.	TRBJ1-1	CASSRAYIGNTEAFF	TGTGCCAGCAGCCGGGCATACATCGGAAACACTGAAGCTTTCTTT
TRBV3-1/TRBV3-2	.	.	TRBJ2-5	CASSTGAYQETQYF	TGTGCCAGCAGTACAGGAGCGTACCAAGAGACCCAGTACTTC
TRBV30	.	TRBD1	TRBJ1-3	CAWGQGGNTIYF	TGTGCCTGGGGACAGGGAGGAAACACCATATATTTT
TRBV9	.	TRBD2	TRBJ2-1	CASSVATRAGGIGEQFF	TGTGCCAGCAGCGTAGCTACTCGGGCGGGAGGGATTGGTGAGCAGTTCTTC
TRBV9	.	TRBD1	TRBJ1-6	CASSVELGQGVRPLHF	TGTGCCAGCAGCGTAGAACTGGGACAGGGAGTGAGACCCCTCCACTTT
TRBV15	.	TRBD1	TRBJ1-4	CATSRDEGQSNEKLFF	TGTGCCACCAGCAGAGATGAGGGACAGTCTAATGAAAAACTGTTTTTT
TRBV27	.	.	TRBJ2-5	CASSLFRGGETQYF	TGTGCCAGCAGTTTATTTCGAGGGGGAGAGACCCAGTACTTC
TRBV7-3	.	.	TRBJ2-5	CASSLVGVDETQYF	TGTGCCAGCAGCTTGGTCGGGGTTGACGAGACCCAGTACTTC
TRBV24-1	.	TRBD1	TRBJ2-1	CATSDLAGGSYNEQFF	TGTGCCACCAGTGATTTAGCAGGGGGCTCCTACAATGAGCAGTTCTTC
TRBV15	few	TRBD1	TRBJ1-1	CATQRTGGDNTEAFF	TGTGCCACCCAAAGGACAGGGGGCGATAACACTGAAGCTTTCTTT